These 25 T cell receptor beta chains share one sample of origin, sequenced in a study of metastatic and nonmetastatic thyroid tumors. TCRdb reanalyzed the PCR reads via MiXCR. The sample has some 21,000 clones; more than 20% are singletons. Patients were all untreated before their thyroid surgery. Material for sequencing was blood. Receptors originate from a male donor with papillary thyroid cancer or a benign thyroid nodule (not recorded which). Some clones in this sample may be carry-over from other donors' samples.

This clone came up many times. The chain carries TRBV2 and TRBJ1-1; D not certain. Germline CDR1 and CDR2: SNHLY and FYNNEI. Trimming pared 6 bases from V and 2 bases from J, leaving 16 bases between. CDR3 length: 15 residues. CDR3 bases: TGTGCCAGCAGGGCCGCCGGTGCTCTAAACACTGAAGCTTTCTTT. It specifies CASRAAGALNTEAFF.

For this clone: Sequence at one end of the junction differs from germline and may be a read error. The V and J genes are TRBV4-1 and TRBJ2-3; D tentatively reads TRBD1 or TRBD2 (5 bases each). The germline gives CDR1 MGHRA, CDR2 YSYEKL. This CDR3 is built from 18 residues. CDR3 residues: CASRQVSLRGRRTDTQYF. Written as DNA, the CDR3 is TGCGCCAGCAGGCAAGTTTCACTGAGGGGACGGCGCACAGATACGCAGTATTTT.

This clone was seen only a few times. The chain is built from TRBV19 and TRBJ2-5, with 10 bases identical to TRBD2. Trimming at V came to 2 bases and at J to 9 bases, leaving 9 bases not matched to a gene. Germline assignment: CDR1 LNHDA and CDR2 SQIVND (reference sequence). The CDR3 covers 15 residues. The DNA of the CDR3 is TGTGCCAGTAGTATAAGTGGGCTAGCGGGGGAAGCCCAGTACTTC. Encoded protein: CASSISGLAGEAQYF.

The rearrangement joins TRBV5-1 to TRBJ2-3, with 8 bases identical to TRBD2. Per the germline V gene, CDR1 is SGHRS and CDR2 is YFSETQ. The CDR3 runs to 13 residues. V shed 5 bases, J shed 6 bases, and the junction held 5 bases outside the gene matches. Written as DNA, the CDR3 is TGCGCCAGCAGACTCGGGGGGGTGGATACGCAGTATTTT. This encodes CASRLGGVDTQYF.

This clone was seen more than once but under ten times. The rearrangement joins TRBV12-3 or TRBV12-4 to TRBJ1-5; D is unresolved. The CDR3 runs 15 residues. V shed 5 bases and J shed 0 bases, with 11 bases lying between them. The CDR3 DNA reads TGTGCCAGCAGTCGAGACAAAAATAGCAATCAGCCCCAGCATTTT. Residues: CASSRDKNSNQPQHF.

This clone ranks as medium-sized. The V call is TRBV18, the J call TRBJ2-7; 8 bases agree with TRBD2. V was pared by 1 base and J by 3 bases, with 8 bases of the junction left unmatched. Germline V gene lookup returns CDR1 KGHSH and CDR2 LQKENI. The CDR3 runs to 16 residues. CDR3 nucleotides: TGTGCCAGCTCACCACTTCGCCCTAGCGGGTACTACGAGCAGTACTTC. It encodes CASSPLRPSGYYEQYF.

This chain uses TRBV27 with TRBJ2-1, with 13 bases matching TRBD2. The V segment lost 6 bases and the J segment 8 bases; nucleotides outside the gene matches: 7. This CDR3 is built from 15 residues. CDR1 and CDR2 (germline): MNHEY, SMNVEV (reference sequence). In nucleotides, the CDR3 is TGTGCCAGCAGACCACTAGCGGGAGGGCCCTATGAGCAGTTCTTC. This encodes CASRPLAGGPYEQFF.

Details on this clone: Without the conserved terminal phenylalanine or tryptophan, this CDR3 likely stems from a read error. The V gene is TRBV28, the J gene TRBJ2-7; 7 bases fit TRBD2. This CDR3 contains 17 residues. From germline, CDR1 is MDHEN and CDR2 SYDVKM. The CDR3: CASSHWARGDLSYVQYL. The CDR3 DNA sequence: TGTGCCAGCAGCCATTGGGCCCGGGGGGACCTATCCTACGTGCAGTACTTA.

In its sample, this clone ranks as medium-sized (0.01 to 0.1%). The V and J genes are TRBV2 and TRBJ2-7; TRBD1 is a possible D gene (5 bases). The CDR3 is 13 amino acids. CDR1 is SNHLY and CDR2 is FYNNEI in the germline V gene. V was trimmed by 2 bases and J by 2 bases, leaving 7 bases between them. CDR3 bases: TGTGCCAGCAGTGAAACAGGAACCTACGAGCAGTACTTC. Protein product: CASSETGTYEQYF.

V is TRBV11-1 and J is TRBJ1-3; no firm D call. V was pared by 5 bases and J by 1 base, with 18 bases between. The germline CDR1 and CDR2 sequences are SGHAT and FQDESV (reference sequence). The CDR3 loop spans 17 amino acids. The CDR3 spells CASSPTDFDGSGNTIYF. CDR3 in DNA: TGTGCCAGCAGCCCGACGGACTTTGACGGATCTGGAAACACCATATATTTT.

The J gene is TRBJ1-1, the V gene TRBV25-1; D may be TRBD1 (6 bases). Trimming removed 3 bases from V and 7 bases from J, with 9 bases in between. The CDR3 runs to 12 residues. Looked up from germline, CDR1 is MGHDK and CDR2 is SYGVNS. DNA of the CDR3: TGTGCCAGCAGTGACAAGGGGGGTGAAGCTTTCTTT. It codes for CASSDKGGEAFF.

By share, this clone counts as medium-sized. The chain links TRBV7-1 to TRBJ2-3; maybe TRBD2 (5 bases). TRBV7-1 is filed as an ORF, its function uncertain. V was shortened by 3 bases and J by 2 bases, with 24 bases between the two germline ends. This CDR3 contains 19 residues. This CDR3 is CASSSLTFVGEGTTDTQYF. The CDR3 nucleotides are TGTGCCAGCAGCTCTCTTACCTTTGTGGGTGAGGGAACCACAGATACGCAGTATTTT.

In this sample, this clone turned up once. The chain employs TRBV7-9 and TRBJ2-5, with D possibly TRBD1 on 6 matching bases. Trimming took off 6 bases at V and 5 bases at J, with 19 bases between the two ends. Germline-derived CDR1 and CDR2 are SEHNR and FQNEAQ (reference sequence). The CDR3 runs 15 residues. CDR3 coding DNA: TGTGCCAGCAGAACTGGACAGTGGTCAGGGGAGACCCAGTACTTC. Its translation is CASRTGQWSGETQYF.

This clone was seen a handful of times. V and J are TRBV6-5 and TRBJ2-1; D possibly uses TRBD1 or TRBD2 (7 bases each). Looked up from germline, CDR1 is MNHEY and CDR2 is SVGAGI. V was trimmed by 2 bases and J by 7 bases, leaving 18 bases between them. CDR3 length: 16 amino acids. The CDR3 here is CASSYIMAGGGNEQFF. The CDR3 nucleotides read TGTGCCAGCAGTTACATCATGGCAGGGGGGGGGAATGAGCAGTTCTTC.

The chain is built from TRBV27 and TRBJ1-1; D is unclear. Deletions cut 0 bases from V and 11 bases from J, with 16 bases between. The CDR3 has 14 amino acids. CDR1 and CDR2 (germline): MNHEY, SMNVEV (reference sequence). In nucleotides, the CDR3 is TGTGCCAGCAGTTTATCCGACAAAACTCCCCGGGCTTTCTTT. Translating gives CASSLSDKTPRAFF.

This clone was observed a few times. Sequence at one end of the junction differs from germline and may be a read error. The CDR3 DNA reads TGTGCCAGTAGAAGGGACATCTCCTCCTACAATGAGAAGTTCTTC. Residues: CASRRDISSYNEKFF. The chain is built from TRBV19 and TRBJ2-1; tentatively, D is TRBD1 (6 bases). Germline assignment: CDR1 LNHDA and CDR2 SQIVND (reference sequence). There are 15 residues in the CDR3.

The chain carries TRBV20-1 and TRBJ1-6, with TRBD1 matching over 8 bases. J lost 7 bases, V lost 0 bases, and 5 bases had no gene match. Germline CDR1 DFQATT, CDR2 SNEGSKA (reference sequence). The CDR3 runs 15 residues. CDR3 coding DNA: TGCAGTGCTAGAGATTGGGCAGGGGGCAATTCACCCCTCCACTTT. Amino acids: CSARDWAGGNSPLHF.

CDR3 coding DNA: TGTGCCACAAACGGCCTACCCACGGAGACGCAGTATTTT. Its protein product is CATNGLPTETQYF. This chain connects TRBV10-3 to TRBJ2-3; no clear D gene. The length of the CDR3 is 13 residues. From germline, CDR1 is ENHRY and CDR2 SYGVKD. With 10 bases removed from V and 9 bases from J, the gap between germline ends came to 20 bases.

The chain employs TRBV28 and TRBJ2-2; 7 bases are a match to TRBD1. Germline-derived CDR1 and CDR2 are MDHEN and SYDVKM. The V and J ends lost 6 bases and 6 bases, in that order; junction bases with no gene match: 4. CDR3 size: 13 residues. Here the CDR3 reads CASSDRAAGELFF. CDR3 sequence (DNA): TGTGCCAGCAGCGACAGGGCGGCCGGGGAGCTGTTTTTT.

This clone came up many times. CDR3 nucleotides: TGTGCCAGCAGCTTAGGGACTAGCGGGAGACCCTACGAGCAGTACTTC. Amino acids: CASSLGTSGRPYEQYF. V and J are TRBV11-1 and TRBJ2-7; 13 nucleotides agree with TRBD2. J was trimmed by 2 bases and V by 1 base; bases with no gene match: 2. Germline loops: CDR1 SGHAT, CDR2 FQDESV (reference sequence). This CDR3 region has 16 residues.

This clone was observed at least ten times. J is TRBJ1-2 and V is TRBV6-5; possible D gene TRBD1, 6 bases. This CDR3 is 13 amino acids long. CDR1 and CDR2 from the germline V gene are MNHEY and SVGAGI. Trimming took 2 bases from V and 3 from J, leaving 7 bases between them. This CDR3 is CASSYGQHYGYTF. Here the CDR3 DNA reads TGTGCCAGCAGTTACGGACAGCACTATGGCTACACCTTC.

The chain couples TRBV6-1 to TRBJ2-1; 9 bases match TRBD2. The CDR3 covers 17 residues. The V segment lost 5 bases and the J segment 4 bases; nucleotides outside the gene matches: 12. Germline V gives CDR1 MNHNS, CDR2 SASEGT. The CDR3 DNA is TGTGCCAGCAGTTCCCCCTCTGGGGCGGGAGGGTACAATGAGCAGTTCTTC. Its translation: CASSSPSGAGGYNEQFF.

CDR3 in DNA: TGCGCCAGCAGCTTAACGGGACTAGCGAAAGGGAATGAGCAGTTCTTC. Amino acids: CASSLTGLAKGNEQFF. V is TRBV5-1 and J is TRBJ2-1; 10 nucleotides align to TRBD2. This CDR3 is 16 amino acids long. Looked up from germline, CDR1 is SGHRS and CDR2 is YFSETQ. The J segment lost 7 bases and the V segment lost 2 bases, leaving 9 bases of the junction unmatched.

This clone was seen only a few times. CDR3 sequence (DNA): TGTGCCAGCACGACAGGTAGAGGACTATACAATGAGCAGTTCTTC. Translated, it gives CASTTGRGLYNEQFF. The chain is built from TRBV6-1 and TRBJ2-1, with D possibly called TRBD1 or TRBD2 (6 bases each). Trimming took 7 bases from V and 4 from J, leaving 17 bases between them. Germline V gives CDR1 MNHNS, CDR2 SASEGT. CDR3 length equals 15 residues.

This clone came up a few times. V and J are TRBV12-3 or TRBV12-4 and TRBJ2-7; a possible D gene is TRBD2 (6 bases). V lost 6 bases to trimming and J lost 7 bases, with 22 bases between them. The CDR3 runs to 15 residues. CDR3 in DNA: TGTGCCAGCAGGCCAAGCGGGTATCTCCTTGGGGAGCAGTACTTC. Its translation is CASRPSGYLLGEQYF.